This TCR beta chain was found in a study of blood T cells in healthy people across ages. Study-level findings and limits: Older individuals had lower TCR beta diversity per million T cells (the decline was roughly linear). Comparison with aged donors showed that long-lived donors had more naive CD4+ cells and higher diversity.

CDR1 is SGDLS, CDR2 YYNGEE, per germline. The CDR3 consists of 13 residues. With a J-beta primer mix and a sample-barcoded 5' primer, a second PCR ran about 7 to 11 cycles. TCRdb redid the calling of the 5' RACE reads with MiXCR, one entry per CDR3 protein. The table has 550,000 to 700,000 distinct CDR3 sequences, roughly a quarter seen once; the top ten hold less than 20%. On this clonotype: Antigen unknown.

The study recruited healthy Caucasian donors from Russia who were aged about 6 to 90. This receptor was taken from a woman aged 70-85 years in good health. The rearrangement uses TRBV9 and TRBJ2-5; TRBD2 agrees at 7 bases. The J call could be wrong; TRBJ2-1 is a better fit for the DNA end. Sequencing input: blood. CDR3 loop: CASSVTSFNEQFF. The CDR3 DNA reads TGTGCCAGCAGCGTGACTAGCTTCAATGAGCAGTTCTTC.